Shown below are 20 T cell receptor beta chains from a single sample sequenced in a study of cytomegalovirus exposure and HLA in healthy donors. The study ran its PCR with 60 Vbeta and 13 Jbeta primers. Method: immunoSEQ multiplex PCR; TCRdb's copy keeps in-frame clones and lacks some. This table holds 150,000 to 200,000 clones, roughly 75% found once. Material: PBMCs. The source is a woman aged 25 to 45 in good health and CMV-seronegative.

The rearrangement joins TRBV5-1 to TRBJ2-5, with D perhaps matching TRBD2 (7 bases). Looked up from germline, CDR1 is SGHRS and CDR2 is YFSETQ. Trimming removed 5 bases from V and 1 base from J, with 12 bases in between. This CDR3 comprises 14 residues. Written as DNA, the CDR3 is TGCGCCAGCAGTGGGGGAGGGGGCCAAGAGACCCAGTACTTC. This translates into CASSGGGGQETQYF.

This chain connects TRBV10-2 to TRBJ1-4, with 8 bases fitting TRBD1. The ends lost 5 bases at V and 0 bases at J; junction bases unmatched: 11. The CDR3 spans 18 residues. From germline, CDR1 is WSHSY and CDR2 SAAADI. The CDR3 protein is CASSPGQGLLATNEKLFF. The CDR3 DNA is TGCGCCAGCAGTCCCGGACAGGGACTCCTCGCAACTAATGAAAAACTGTTTTTT.

The J gene is TRBJ1-5, the V gene TRBV5-1, with D hard to call. Trimming left V 0 bases short and J 2 bases short, with 9 bases between. This CDR3 spans 15 amino acids. In germline, CDR1 is SGHRS, CDR2 YFSETQ. The CDR3 region is CASSLGWQGNQPQHF. The CDR3 region has the DNA TGCGCCAGCAGCTTGGGATGGCAAGGCAATCAGCCCCAGCATTTT.

The CDR3 protein is CSVLGLAGGYNEQFF. The CDR3 DNA reads as TGCAGCGTCCTGGGACTAGCGGGGGGGTACAATGAGCAGTTCTTC. The chain combines TRBV29-1 with TRBJ2-1, with 16 bases fitting TRBD2. This CDR3 is 15 amino acids long. Trimming removed 6 bases from V and 4 bases from J; junction bases left unmatched: 3. The germline gives CDR1 SQVTM, CDR2 ANQGSEA.

The V and J genes are TRBV6-5 and TRBJ1-5; D call uncertain. The CDR3 is 15 residues long. Germline CDR1 and CDR2: MNHEY and SVGAGI. V was trimmed by 4 bases and J by 0 bases, leaving 10 bases between them. As DNA, the CDR3 is TGTGCCAGCAGTTCGGGGTTTTATAGCAATCAGCCCCAGCATTTT. As protein: CASSSGFYSNQPQHF.

This clone was seen only a few times. The rearrangement uses TRBV7-9 and TRBJ1-1; 10 bases are shared with TRBD1. The CDR3 covers 17 residues. The V and J ends lost 1 base and 5 bases, in that order; junction bases with no gene match: 10. Germline V gene lookup returns CDR1 SEHNR and CDR2 FQNEAQ (reference sequence). CDR3 residues: CASSLGWGDRGGTEAFF. The CDR3 DNA sequence: TGTGCCAGCAGCTTAGGTTGGGGGGACAGGGGAGGTACTGAAGCTTTCTTT.

The chain couples TRBV19 to TRBJ2-4; 7 positions agree with TRBD1. The germline V gene encodes CDR1 LNHDA and CDR2 SQIVND (reference sequence). V lost 4 bases to trimming and J lost 0 bases; unmatched junction nucleotides: 6. The CDR3 consists of 16 residues. CDR3 loop: CASSTGTDLAKNIQYF. CDR3 DNA sequence: TGTGCCAGTAGTACCGGGACAGACCTAGCCAAAAACATTCAGTACTTC.

This chain joins TRBV2 and TRBJ2-7; 12 positions match TRBD1. Germline V gene data show CDR1 as SNHLY and CDR2 as FYNNEI. The ends lost 4 bases at V and 7 bases at J; junction bases unmatched: 5. The length of the CDR3 is 14 residues. CDR3 DNA: TGTGCCAGCAGTGGGGACAGGGGGCGAGGGGAGCAGTACTTC. Its protein is CASSGDRGRGEQYF.

V usage is TRBV4-2 and J usage is TRBJ1-2; no definite D call. Per the germline V gene, CDR1 is LGHNA and CDR2 is YNFKEQ. The CDR3 runs 12 residues. The V and J ends lost 2 bases and 7 bases respectively, with 8 bases between them. As DNA, the CDR3 is TGTGCCAGCAGCCAATCGGTAATTGGCTACACCTTC. It translates to CASSQSVIGYTF.

The genes are TRBV7-2 and TRBJ1-1; D call uncertain. Germline lookup yields CDR1 SGHTA and CDR2 FQGNSA. The CDR3 extends over 15 amino acids. Trimming removed 1 base from V and 6 bases from J, with 15 bases in between. CDR3 sequence (DNA): TGTGCCAGCAGCTTAGATCGGGTAGGGAGGGCTGAAGCTTTCTTT. It encodes CASSLDRVGRAEAFF.

J is TRBJ2-5 and V is TRBV7-2, with D possibly TRBD1 on 6 matching bases. This CDR3 is built from 14 residues. CDR1 SGHTA and CDR2 FQGNSA come from the germline V gene. Trimming shortened V by 1 base and J by 7 bases, and 13 bases separated the two germline ends. For the CDR3, the DNA is TGTGCCAGCAGCTTAGAGAGGGGGTCCGGGACCCAGTACTTC. Translation: CASSLERGSGTQYF.

This rearrangement joins TRBV4-1 to TRBJ1-6; D remains unclear. The CDR3 spans 18 residues. Germline values: CDR1 MGHRA, CDR2 YSYEKL. V was clipped by 3 bases and J by 10 bases, with 25 bases between them. Here the CDR3 reads CASSQRACGRVEPSPLHF. CDR3 nucleotide sequence: TGCGCCAGCAGCCAGAGGGCGTGCGGGAGGGTAGAGCCGTCACCCCTCCACTTT.

The chain uses TRBV5-4 and TRBJ2-2; D not resolved. CDR3 size: 17 residues. V was cut by 4 bases and J by 4 bases, with 20 bases left in between. CDR1 SGHNT and CDR2 YYREEE come from the germline V gene (reference sequence). The CDR3 loop reads CASSVKKVAVSTGELFF. CDR3 sequence (DNA): TGTGCCAGCAGCGTTAAGAAGGTAGCAGTTTCCACCGGGGAGCTGTTTTTT.

The rearrangement uses TRBV2 and TRBJ2-3; the D gene is possibly TRBD1 (6 bases). Per germline, CDR1 SNHLY and CDR2 FYNNEI. Trimming took 6 bases from V and 1 from J, leaving 8 bases between them. This CDR3 is built from 13 residues. The CDR3 spells CASRAGGTDTQYF. In nucleotides, the CDR3 is TGTGCCAGCAGGGCAGGGGGCACAGATACGCAGTATTTT.

The V gene is TRBV6-4, the J gene TRBJ1-2; D is uncertain. The CDR3 runs to 13 residues. Trimming removed 6 bases from V and 3 bases from J, with 11 bases in between. Germline V gene sequence: CDR1 MRHNA, CDR2 SNTAGT. This CDR3 reads CASRADSYYGYTF. In DNA form, the CDR3 reads TGTGCCAGCAGAGCGGACTCCTACTATGGCTACACCTTC.

The gene calls are TRBV10-3 and TRBJ1-1; D gene uncertain. Germline V gene lookup returns CDR1 ENHRY and CDR2 SYGVKD. The CDR3 spans 14 residues. Trimming left V 4 bases short and J 7 bases short, with 16 bases between. The DNA of the CDR3 is TGTGCCATCAGTGGCGGGGAGGGTACCTTTGAAGCTTTCTTT. Translation gives CAISGGEGTFEAFF.

The CDR3 DNA follows: TGTGCCAGCAGCCAATGGACCGGGACAGGGGCCAACGAGCAGTACTTC. This gives the protein CASSQWTGTGANEQYF. This chain uses TRBV14 with TRBJ2-7, with 10 bases that match TRBD1. CDR1 is SGHDN and CDR2 is FVKESK in the germline V gene. The V segment lost 2 bases and the J segment 5 bases; nucleotides outside the gene matches: 9. The CDR3 contains 16 residues. The full variable domain, its missing parts supplied by reference TRBV14 and TRBJ2-7, is EAGVTQFPSHSVIEKGQTVTLRCDPISGHDNLYWYRRVMGKEIKFLLHFVKESKQDESGMPNNRFLAERTGGTYSTLKVQPAELEDSGVYFCASSQWTGTGANEQYFGPGTRLTVT.

The chain combines TRBV4-3 with TRBJ2-7; 9 positions match TRBD1. The CDR3 extends over 15 amino acids. J gave up 7 bases and V 5 bases, and 12 bases lay outside the gene matches. The germline CDR1 and CDR2 sequences are LGHNA and YSLEER. CDR3: CASSDVGTGLSEQYF. CDR3 DNA: TGCGCCAGCAGCGACGTTGGGACAGGGTTATCGGAGCAGTACTTC.

The genes are TRBV5-5 and TRBJ1-2; TRBD1 matches at 9 bases. J gave up 8 bases and V 4 bases, and 6 bases lay outside the gene matches. Germline V gene data show CDR1 as SGHKS and CDR2 as YYEKEE (reference sequence). CDR3 length equals 13 residues. The CDR3 sequence is CASSPRQGEGYTF. The CDR3 DNA follows: TGTGCCAGCAGCCCGCGACAGGGGGAAGGCTACACCTTC.

This chain joins TRBV5-6 and TRBJ2-7; 9 nucleotides line up with TRBD2. The V segment lost 2 bases and the J segment 2 bases; nucleotides outside the gene matches: 8. Germline CDR1 and CDR2: SGHDT and YYEEEE. The CDR3 is 16 residues long. The CDR3 loop is CASSFRTAGGPYEQYF. The CDR3 nucleotides are TGTGCCAGCAGCTTCCGTACAGCGGGGGGCCCCTACGAGCAGTACTTC.